These 31 T cell receptor beta chains were sequenced from one sample in a study of CD8 T cells in Susac syndrome. Roughly 0.45 to 1 ug RNA was reverse transcribed with random hexamers. TCRdb reprocessed the immunoSEQ multiplex PCR reads with MiXCR, giving one entry per CDR3 protein. This table holds 250,000 to 350,000 distinct CDR3 sequences, more than 75% found once. The sample comprised CD8+ T cells from PBMCs. The receptors shown here come from a human donor with multiple sclerosis.

V usage is TRBV27 and J usage is TRBJ2-5, with D unresolved. V was pared by 8 bases and J by 5 bases, with 15 bases between. Germline lookup yields CDR1 MNHEY and CDR2 SMNVEV (reference sequence). The CDR3 loop spans 13 amino acids. This chain's CDR3 is CASGTLMYETQYF. CDR3 coding DNA: TGTGCCAGCGGTACCTTGATGTATGAGACCCAGTACTTC.

This chain joins TRBV2 and TRBJ2-1; D remains unclear. Germline V CDR1 and CDR2: SNHLY, FYNNEI. The CDR3 spans 12 residues. Trimming cost V 7 bases and J 7 bases, with 11 bases left between them. The CDR3 spells CASTIDGNEQFF. The CDR3 DNA reads as TGTGCCAGCACCATCGACGGTAATGAGCAGTTCTTC.

This clonotype was counted a few times. The V and J genes are TRBV5-4 and TRBJ2-7, with 11 bases that match TRBD2. The CDR3 sequence is 16 residues long. V gave up 4 bases and J gave up 1 base; unmatched junction bases: 7. From germline, CDR1 is SGHNT and CDR2 YYREEE (reference sequence). The DNA of the CDR3 is TGTGCCAGCAGCGCCGGACTAGCGGGCGTGTCCTACGAGCAGTACTTC. Encoded protein: CASSAGLAGVSYEQYF.

The V call is TRBV9, the J call TRBJ2-1; 11 bases align to TRBD2. This CDR3 is built from 15 residues. J lost 5 bases, V lost 2 bases, and 3 bases had no gene match. Germline V CDR1 and CDR2: SGDLS, YYNGEE. CDR3: CASSVSGRAHNEQFF. CDR3 sequence (DNA): TGTGCCAGCAGCGTTAGCGGGAGGGCCCACAATGAGCAGTTCTTC. The complete variable domain, with remaining parts taken from reference TRBV9 and TRBJ2-1, reads DSGVTQTPKHLITATGQRVTLRCSPRSGDLSVYWYQQSLDQGLQFLIQYYNGEERAKGNILERFSAQQFPDLHSELNLSSLELGDSALYFCASSVSGRAHNEQFFGPGTRLTVL.

The chain combines TRBV12-3 or TRBV12-4 with TRBJ1-2; no firm D call. V lost 3 bases and J lost 10, with 9 bases in between. The CDR3 has 11 residues. CDR3 coding DNA: TGTGCCAGCAGTTTGGTTACAGCCTACACCTTC. This translates into CASSLVTAYTF.

CDR3 DNA: TGCGCCAGCAGCCACAGAAGCGGGACTACCTACAATGAGCAGTTCTTC. This gives the protein CASSHRSGTTYNEQFF. The V gene is TRBV4-1, the J gene TRBJ2-1; 7 nucleotides align to TRBD2. The CDR3 is 16 amino acids. Germline assignment: CDR1 MGHRA and CDR2 YSYEKL. The V gene end was trimmed by 3 bases and the J gene end by 2 bases; junction bases not matched to a gene: 7.

This chain joins TRBV13 and TRBJ2-7; D may be TRBD2 (6 bases). The ends were cut back, 0 bases at V and 4 bases at J, with 13 bases in the middle. The CDR3 totals 15 residues. Germline V gene data show CDR1 as PRHDT and CDR2 as FYEKMQ (reference sequence). CDR3 sequence: CASSLGGLNQYEQYF. The DNA for the CDR3 is TGTGCCAGCAGCTTAGGAGGACTAAACCAATACGAGCAGTACTTC.

The chain combines TRBV6-2 or TRBV6-3 with TRBJ1-2; D gene uncertain. In germline, CDR1 is MNHEY, CDR2 SVGEGT. V was pared by 6 bases and J by 1 base, with 12 bases between. The CDR3 is made up of 14 amino acids. As DNA, the CDR3 is TGTGCCAGCAGCCTCCCCGGCTATAACTATGGCTACACCTTC. This codes for CASSLPGYNYGYTF.

In its sample, this clonotype was seen once. The gene calls are TRBV7-2 and TRBJ2-1, with 8 bases lining up with TRBD2. V dropped 5 bases and J dropped 6; count of bases not matched to a gene: 15. The CDR3 totals 17 residues. CDR1 and CDR2 (germline): SGHTA, FQGNSA. CDR3: CASSTWFWTSLGNEQFF. The CDR3, as DNA: TGTGCCAGCAGCACTTGGTTTTGGACTAGCCTAGGCAATGAGCAGTTCTTC.

The CDR3 is CAIRGAGDPGELFF. The CDR3 DNA follows: TGTGCCATCAGGGGAGCGGGAGACCCCGGGGAGCTGTTTTTT. V gene TRBV10-3 combines with J gene TRBJ2-2; TRBD2 matches at 8 bases. Germline loops: CDR1 ENHRY, CDR2 SYGVKD. Trimming took 6 bases from V and 6 from J; bases not matched to a gene: 6. The CDR3 is made up of 14 amino acids.

The V gene is TRBV10-3, the J gene TRBJ2-7, with D perhaps matching TRBD1 (6 bases). The V gene's germline CDR1 is ENHRY and CDR2 SYGVKD. V was trimmed by 7 bases and J by 1 base, leaving 14 bases between them. The CDR3 runs 14 residues. CDR3 nucleotide sequence: TGTGCCATCACTACAGGGATTGGGTCCTACGAGCAGTACTTC. Translating gives CAITTGIGSYEQYF.

This chain connects TRBV2 to TRBJ2-3, with TRBD2 identical over 10 bases. In germline, CDR1 is SNHLY, CDR2 FYNNEI. J was trimmed by 11 bases and V by 6 bases; bases with no gene match: 11. There are 14 residues in the CDR3. The CDR3 loop is CASSPAGGGEGQYF. The CDR3 nucleotides are TGTGCCAGCAGCCCAGCGGGAGGGGGAGAGGGGCAGTATTTT.

The chain couples TRBV27 to TRBJ2-7, with 9 nucleotides matching TRBD1. In germline, CDR1 is MNHEY, CDR2 SMNVEV (reference sequence). The V gene end was trimmed by 10 bases and the J gene end by 6 bases; junction bases not matched to a gene: 16. The CDR3 loop spans 15 amino acids. In DNA, the CDR3 is TGTGCCAAAACCCCCCTATGGACAGGGGTTTTCGAGCAGTACTTC. Encoded protein: CAKTPLWTGVFEQYF.

The rearrangement uses TRBV6-5 and TRBJ2-3; a possible D gene is TRBD2 (6 bases). With 0 bases removed from V and 5 bases from J, the gap between germline ends came to 12 bases. The CDR3 extends over 15 amino acids. Germline values: CDR1 MNHEY, CDR2 SVGAGI. The CDR3 nucleotides are TGTGCCAGCAGTTACTCGGGGACTTGGGGAGATACGCAGTATTTT. It is translated as CASSYSGTWGDTQYF.

Here the CDR3 reads CASSPIDGYNTGELFF. The CDR3 DNA reads TGTGCCAGCAGTCCGATAGATGGATACAACACCGGGGAGCTGTTTTTT. V is TRBV28 and J is TRBJ2-2; D unclear. The CDR3 is 16 residues long. Trimming took off 5 bases at V and 2 bases at J, with 15 bases between the two ends. Germline loops: CDR1 MDHEN, CDR2 SYDVKM.

This clonotype occurred a few times. The V gene is TRBV28, the J gene TRBJ2-2; D call uncertain. The length of the CDR3 is 17 residues. Germline CDR1 MDHEN, CDR2 SYDVKM. V lost 3 bases to trimming and J lost 0 bases, with 14 bases between them. The CDR3 sequence: CASSFGAFNANTGELFF. In nucleotides, the CDR3 is TGTGCCAGCAGTTTTGGTGCTTTCAACGCGAACACCGGGGAGCTGTTTTTT.

The V gene is TRBV5-1, the J gene TRBJ2-1; 7 bases align to TRBD2. Germline V gene sequence: CDR1 SGHRS, CDR2 YFSETQ. The CDR3 covers 14 residues. The junction had 6 bases not matched to a gene; V was cut back by 4 bases and J by 5 bases. The CDR3 spells CASSRAGPDNEQFF. CDR3 sequence (DNA): TGCGCCAGCAGCAGAGCGGGGCCAGACAATGAGCAGTTCTTC.

This clonotype turned up a few times. The chain carries TRBV27 and TRBJ2-2; D is uncertain. The CDR3 is 12 residues long. V was pared by 5 bases and J by 4 bases, with 5 bases between. The germline gives CDR1 MNHEY, CDR2 SMNVEV (reference sequence). The CDR3: CASSPLTGELFF. DNA of the CDR3: TGTGCCAGCAGTCCCCTCACCGGGGAGCTGTTTTTT.

The chain uses TRBV6-5 and TRBJ2-1; possibly TRBD1 or TRBD2 for D (5 bases each). With 2 bases removed from V and 3 bases from J, the gap between germline ends came to 20 bases. Per germline, CDR1 MNHEY and CDR2 SVGAGI. CDR3 size: 18 residues. The chain's CDR3 is CASSYRSRDGANYNEQFF. The DNA of the CDR3 is TGTGCCAGCAGTTACCGTTCGAGGGACGGCGCTAACTACAATGAGCAGTTCTTC.

The CDR3 DNA reads as TGTGCCAGCAGTAGTAAAGCAGGGAAACTGAACTATGGCTACACCTTC. Its protein product is CASSSKAGKLNYGYTF. V gene TRBV28 combines with J gene TRBJ1-2; tentative D call: TRBD1 (5 bases). The germline V gene encodes CDR1 MDHEN and CDR2 SYDVKM. This CDR3 region has 16 residues. V shed 5 bases and J shed 2 bases, with 18 bases lying between them.

V and J are TRBV6-1 and TRBJ2-1; D unclear. The CDR3 has 14 residues. The V gene's germline CDR1 is MNHNS and CDR2 SASEGT. The V end was cut by 1 base, the J end by 0 bases, with 4 bases between. Here the CDR3 DNA reads TGTGCCAGCAGTGAAGGGAGCTCCTACAATGAGCAGTTCTTC. Protein product: CASSEGSSYNEQFF.

This clonotype occurred once. The gene calls are TRBV7-9 and TRBJ2-1; TRBD2 aligns across 15 bases. J was trimmed by 8 bases and V by 0 bases; bases with no gene match: 5. Per the germline V gene, CDR1 is SEHNR and CDR2 is FQNEAQ (reference sequence). This CDR3 spans 17 amino acids. This CDR3 is CASSLAEGTSGRYEQFF. CDR3 nucleotide sequence: TGTGCCAGCAGCTTAGCGGAAGGGACTAGCGGGAGGTATGAGCAGTTCTTC.

V is TRBV30 and J is TRBJ1-1; maybe TRBD1 (5 bases). The CDR3 consists of 15 residues. The germline V gene encodes CDR1 GTSNPN and CDR2 SVGIG (reference sequence). V lost 1 base, J lost 2 bases, and 14 bases lay in between. This CDR3 reads CAWSARGAANTEAFF. The CDR3 DNA is TGTGCCTGGAGTGCCCGAGGGGCAGCAAACACTGAAGCTTTCTTT.

V usage is TRBV7-9 and J usage is TRBJ2-3, with D possibly matching TRBD2 (6 bases). The CDR3 length is 14 residues. The germline gives CDR1 SEHNR, CDR2 FQNEAQ (reference sequence). V shed 3 bases and J shed 9 bases, with 16 bases lying between them. This chain's CDR3 is CASSFRLERGTQYF. The CDR3 nucleotides read TGTGCCAGCAGCTTCCGACTAGAAAGGGGCACGCAGTATTTT.

The V gene is TRBV28, the J gene TRBJ2-1; 8 bases agree with TRBD1. V shed 7 bases, J shed 4 bases, and the junction held 9 bases outside the gene matches. Germline CDR1 and CDR2: MDHEN and SYDVKM. CDR3 length equals 15 residues. As DNA, the CDR3 is TGTGCCAGCAATTCCCCCAGACAGGGGTACAATGAGCAGTTCTTC. Its translation is CASNSPRQGYNEQFF.

The J gene is TRBJ2-7, the V gene TRBV7-8, with D unresolved. The CDR3 totals 16 residues. V was cut by 2 bases and J by 0 bases, with 14 bases left in between. The germline gives CDR1 SGHVS, CDR2 FQNEAQ. CDR3 protein: CASSLRLSPSSYEQYF. CDR3 nucleotides: TGTGCCAGCAGCTTAAGACTCTCCCCATCCTCCTACGAGCAGTACTTC.

V usage is TRBV11-2 and J usage is TRBJ2-6, with D uncertain. The CDR3 is 19 amino acids. Germline CDR1 SGHAT, CDR2 FQNNGV. V was trimmed by 1 base and J by 0 bases, leaving 16 bases between them. The CDR3 region has the DNA TGTGCCAGCAGCTTAGGTCCCCCAGGTAGGACCTCTGGGGCCAACGTCCTGACTTTC. The encoded protein is CASSLGPPGRTSGANVLTF.

This clonotype was detected only once. V gene TRBV5-1 combines with J gene TRBJ1-1; 7 bases match TRBD1. CDR1 and CDR2 from the germline V gene are SGHRS and YFSETQ. The length of the CDR3 is 12 residues. Unmatched junction bases numbered 2, after V lost 5 bases and J lost 4 bases. CDR3 DNA: TGCGCCAGCAGTACAGGGGCCACTGAAGCTTTCTTT. Translated: CASSTGATEAFF.

The V call is TRBV28, the J call TRBJ2-7; 7 bases match TRBD2. V shed 6 bases, J shed 0 bases, and the junction held 8 bases outside the gene matches. CDR3 size: 15 residues. Germline V gives CDR1 MDHEN, CDR2 SYDVKM. CDR3: CASSYLASGSYEQYF. The CDR3 region has the DNA TGTGCCAGCAGCTACCTAGCTAGCGGCTCCTACGAGCAGTACTTC.

This clonotype is a singleton in its sample. This sequence joins TRBV27 and TRBJ2-7; no clear D. Germline V gene sequence: CDR1 MNHEY, CDR2 SMNVEV (reference sequence). The V gene lost 0 bases and the J gene lost 1 base, with 7 bases spanning the gap. The CDR3 is 14 amino acids. The CDR3 sequence: CASSLSEESYEQYF. DNA of the CDR3: TGTGCCAGCAGTTTATCGGAAGAGTCCTACGAGCAGTACTTC.

The V gene is TRBV30, the J gene TRBJ2-2; perhaps D is TRBD1 or TRBD2 (5 bases each). Germline V lookup: CDR1 GTSNPN, CDR2 SVGIG (reference sequence). There are 16 residues in the CDR3. V lost 6 bases, J lost 3 bases, and 20 bases lay in between. The CDR3: CACIAGTPGYTGELFF. CDR3 DNA: TGTGCCTGTATAGCCGGGACCCCAGGGTACACCGGGGAGCTGTTTTTT.